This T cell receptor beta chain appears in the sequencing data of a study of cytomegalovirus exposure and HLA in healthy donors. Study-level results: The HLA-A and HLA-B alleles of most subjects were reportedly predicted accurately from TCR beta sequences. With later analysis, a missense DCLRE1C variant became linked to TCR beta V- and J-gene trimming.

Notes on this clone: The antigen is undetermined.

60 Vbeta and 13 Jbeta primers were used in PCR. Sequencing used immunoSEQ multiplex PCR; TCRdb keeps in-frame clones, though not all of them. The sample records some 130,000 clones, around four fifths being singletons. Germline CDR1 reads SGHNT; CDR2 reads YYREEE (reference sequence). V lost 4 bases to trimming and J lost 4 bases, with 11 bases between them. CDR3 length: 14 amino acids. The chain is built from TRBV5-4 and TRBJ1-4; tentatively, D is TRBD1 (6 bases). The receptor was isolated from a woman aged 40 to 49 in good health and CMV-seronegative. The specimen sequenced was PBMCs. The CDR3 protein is CASSAKDSNEKLFF. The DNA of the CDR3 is TGTGCCAGCAGCGCCAAGGACAGTAATGAAAAACTGTTTTTT.